A selection of T cell receptor beta chains follows, all from one sample in a study of shared clonotypes between healthy human individuals. Clones were sequenced by immunoSEQ multiplex PCR, and TCRdb holds only the in-frame ones, with some missing. The table records around 700,000 clones, under 80% of them present only once. The sequenced sample was memory CD4+ T cells sorted from blood. The source of these receptors is a woman aged 25 to 39 in good health. The CDR3 runs from the conserved cysteine through the conserved F or W. A D gene is named only where the DNA matches it firmly. A row's size may be missing; if present it is once, few, many or a size class.

TRBJ1-5	TRBD1	many	TRBV19	TGTGCCAGTAGTATTTTCCAGGGGGATCAGCCCCAGCATTTT	CASSIFQGDQPQHF
TRBJ2-7	.	.	TRBV6-5	TGTGCCAGCGCGGCCGGGGGCAGGGGGTACGAGCAGTACTTC	CASAAGGRGYEQYF
TRBJ2-2	.	.	TRBV5-6	TGTGCCAGCAGCTTTGACCCGTACACCGGGGAGCTGTTTTTT	CASSFDPYTGELFF
TRBJ2-7	TRBD1	.	TRBV2	TGTGCCAGCACCTCGGAGGGACAGGGGTTGTTCGAGCAGTACTTC	CASTSEGQGLFEQYF
TRBJ2-7	.	.	TRBV2	TGTGCCAGCAGGGGTGGACAGCTGCCGTACGAGCAGTACTTC	CASRGGQLPYEQYF
TRBJ2-5	.	.	TRBV5-1	TGCGCCAGCAGCTTTAGTCACATCGTAGAAGAGACCCAGTACTTC	CASSFSHIVEETQYF
TRBJ2-3	TRBD1	.	TRBV9	TGTGCCAGCAGCGCGGGGACAGGGACAGATACGCAGTATTTT	CASSAGTGTDTQYF
TRBJ2-5	.	few	TRBV5-1	TGCGCCAGCAGCCCTCAGGCTATCCAAGAGACCCAGTACTTC	CASSPQAIQETQYF
TRBJ1-1	TRBD1	few	TRBV27	TGTGCCAGCAGCTTTTATGGGCAGGGGGCTACGGCTTTCTTT	CASSFYGQGATAFF
TRBJ1-4	TRBD1	.	TRBV15	TGTGCCACCAGCAGGCCGGGACAGATAAATGAAAAACTGTTTTTT	CATSRPGQINEKLFF
TRBJ1-2	.	few	TRBV7-9	TGTGCCAGCAGCTTGATGAGGGACGGCTACTATGGCTACACCTTC	CASSLMRDGYYGYTF
TRBJ2-7	TRBD1	.	TRBV2	TGTGCCAGCAGGGAAAGACAGGGGGCAGGTGAGCAGTACTTC	CASRERQGAGEQYF
TRBJ2-6	TRBD2	.	TRBV27	TGTGCCAGCAGTTTTGGTCTAGCGGGACGATCTGGGGCCAACGTCCTGACTTTC	CASSFGLAGRSGANVLTF
TRBJ2-2	.	.	TRBV19	TGTGCCAGTAGTATTGGAGGGGGGAACACCGGGGAGCTGTTTTTT	CASSIGGGNTGELFF
TRBJ1-2	TRBD1	.	TRBV5-1	TGCGCCAGCAGCTTCGGGACAGGGCGGGATGGCTACACCTTC	CASSFGTGRDGYTF